This TCR beta chain was sequenced in a study of shared clonotypes between healthy human individuals. Participating donors were healthy, HIV-negative adults free of recent acute infections or vaccinations. The donors, all of them Caucasian adults, lived in Nashville, Tennessee. With respect to this clone: Its target is not known.

Findings and caveats of the study: Larger richness was generally estimated for naive than memory subsets.

The CDR3 length is 12 residues. The germline gives CDR1 MNHNY, CDR2 SVGAGI (reference sequence). V was pared by 6 bases and J by 7 bases, with 12 bases between. An assay was performed, and its level was deep. Assay: immunoSEQ multiplex PCR; the TCRdb copy retains only in-frame clones and omits some. The sample consists of millions of clones, 95% of them appearing once. What was sequenced was naive CD4+ T cells sorted from blood. The subset is: CD45RA+ positively selected. The sequence came from a young man in good health. The rearrangement uses TRBV6-6 and TRBJ1-1, with D perhaps matching TRBD1 (6 bases). CDR3 loop: CASRTTGIEAFF. The CDR3 nucleotides are TGTGCCAGCAGGACCACAGGGATTGAAGCTTTCTTT.